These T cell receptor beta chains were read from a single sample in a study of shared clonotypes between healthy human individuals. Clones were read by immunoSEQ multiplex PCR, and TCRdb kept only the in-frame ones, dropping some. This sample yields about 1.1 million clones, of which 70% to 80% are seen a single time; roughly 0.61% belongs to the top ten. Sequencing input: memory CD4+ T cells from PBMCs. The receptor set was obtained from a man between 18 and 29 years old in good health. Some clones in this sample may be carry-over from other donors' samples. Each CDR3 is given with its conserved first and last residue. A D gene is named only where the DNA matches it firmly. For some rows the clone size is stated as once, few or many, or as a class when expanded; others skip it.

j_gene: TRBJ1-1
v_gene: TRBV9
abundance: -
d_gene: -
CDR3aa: CASEQAFF
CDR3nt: TGTGCCAGCGAACAAGCTTTCTTT

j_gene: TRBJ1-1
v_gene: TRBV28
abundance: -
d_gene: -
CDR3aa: CASSPGGGARNTEAFF
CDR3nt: TGTGCCAGCAGTCCTGGAGGAGGGGCAAGGAACACTGAAGCTTTCTTT

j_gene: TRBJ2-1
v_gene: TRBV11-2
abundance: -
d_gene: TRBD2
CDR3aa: CASSPLAGVLNEQFF
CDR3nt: TGTGCCAGCAGCCCACTAGCGGGAGTTCTGAATGAGCAGTTCTTC

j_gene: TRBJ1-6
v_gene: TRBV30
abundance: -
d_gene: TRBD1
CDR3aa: CAWAFPGTGGLLHF
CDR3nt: TGTGCCTGGGCATTCCCCGGGACAGGGGGGCTCCTCCACTTT

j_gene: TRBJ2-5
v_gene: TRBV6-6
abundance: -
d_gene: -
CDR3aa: CASSRHGETQYF
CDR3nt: TGTGCCAGCAGTCGGCACGGCGAGACCCAGTACTTC

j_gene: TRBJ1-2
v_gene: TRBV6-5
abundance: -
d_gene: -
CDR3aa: CASGGPNYGYTF
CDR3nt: TGTGCCAGCGGCGGACCCAACTATGGCTACACCTTC

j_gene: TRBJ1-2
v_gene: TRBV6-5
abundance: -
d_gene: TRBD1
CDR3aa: CASTDRGQGGYGYTF
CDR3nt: TGTGCCAGCACCGACAGGGGACAGGGAGGCTATGGCTACACCTTC

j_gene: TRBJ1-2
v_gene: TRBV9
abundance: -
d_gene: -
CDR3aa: CASSTDRNYGYTF
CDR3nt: TGTGCCAGCAGCACAGACAGGAACTATGGCTACACCTTC

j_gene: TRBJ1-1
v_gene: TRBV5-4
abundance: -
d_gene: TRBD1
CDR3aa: CASSAQQGAPSTEAFF
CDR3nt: TGTGCCAGCAGCGCACAACAGGGGGCGCCGTCCACTGAAGCTTTCTTT

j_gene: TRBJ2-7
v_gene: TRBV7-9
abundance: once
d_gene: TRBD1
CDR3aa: CASSLGTGRAYEQYF
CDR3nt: TGTGCCAGCAGCTTAGGGACAGGACGTGCCTACGAGCAGTACTTC

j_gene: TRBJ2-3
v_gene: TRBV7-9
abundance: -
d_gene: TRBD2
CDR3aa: CASSTTSGSPTDTQYF
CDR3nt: TGTGCCAGCAGCACAACCAGCGGGAGCCCCACAGATACGCAGTATTTT

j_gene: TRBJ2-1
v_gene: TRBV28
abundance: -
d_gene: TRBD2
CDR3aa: CASSLEGLAGQRKGFF
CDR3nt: TGTGCCAGCAGTTTAGAGGGGCTAGCGGGTCAGAGAAAGGGGTTCTTC

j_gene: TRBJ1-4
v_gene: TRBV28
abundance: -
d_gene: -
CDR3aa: CASSYTAISSTNEKLFF
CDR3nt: TGTGCCAGCAGTTATACAGCGATCTCGTCAACTAATGAAAAACTGTTTTTT

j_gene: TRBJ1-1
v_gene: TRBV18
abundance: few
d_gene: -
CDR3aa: CASSPRRTDTTEAFF
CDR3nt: TGTGCCAGCTCACCCCGGAGGACAGATACCACTGAAGCTTTCTTT

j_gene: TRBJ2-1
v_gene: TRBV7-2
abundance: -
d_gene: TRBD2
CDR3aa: CASIKAGATYNEQFF
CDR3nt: TGTGCCAGCATAAAAGCGGGAGCTACCTACAATGAGCAGTTCTTC

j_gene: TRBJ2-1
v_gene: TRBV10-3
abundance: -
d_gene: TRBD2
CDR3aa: CAISGAGDQRHEQFF
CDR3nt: TGTGCCATCAGTGGCGCGGGGGACCAACGGCATGAGCAGTTCTTC

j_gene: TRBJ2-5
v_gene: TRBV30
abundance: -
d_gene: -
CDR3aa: CACSWAETQYF
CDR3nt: TGTGCCTGTTCGTGGGCAGAGACCCAGTACTTC

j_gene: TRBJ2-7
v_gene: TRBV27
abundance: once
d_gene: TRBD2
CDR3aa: CASRTSGRVSAYEQYF
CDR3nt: TGTGCCAGCCGGACTAGCGGGAGGGTCAGTGCCTACGAGCAGTACTTC

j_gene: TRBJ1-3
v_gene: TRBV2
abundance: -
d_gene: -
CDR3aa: CASRTGSGNTIYF
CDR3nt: TGTGCCAGCAGGACAGGTTCTGGAAACACCATATATTTT

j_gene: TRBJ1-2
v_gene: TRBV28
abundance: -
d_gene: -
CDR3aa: CASSLMGAGVAVYGYTF
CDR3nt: TGTGCCAGCAGTTTAATGGGGGCTGGTGTTGCGGTCTATGGCTACACCTTC

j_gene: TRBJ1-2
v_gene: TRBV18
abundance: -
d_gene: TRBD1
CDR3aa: CASSEDRLYGYTF
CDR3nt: TGTGCCAGCTCAGAGGACAGGCTCTATGGCTACACCTTC

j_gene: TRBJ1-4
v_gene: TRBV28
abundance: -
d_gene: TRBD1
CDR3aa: CASSPSDRWSEKLFF
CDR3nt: TGTGCCAGCAGTCCATCGGACAGGTGGTCTGAAAAACTGTTTTTT

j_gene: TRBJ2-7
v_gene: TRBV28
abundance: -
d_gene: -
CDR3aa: CASSRPGTTSYEQYF
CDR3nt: TGTGCCAGCAGTCGCCCCGGGACGACCTCCTACGAGCAGTACTTC

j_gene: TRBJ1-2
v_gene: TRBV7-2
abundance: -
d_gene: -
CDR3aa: CASSLMGALGVGYTF
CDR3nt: TGTGCCAGCAGCTTAATGGGGGCGCTAGGAGTTGGCTACACCTTC

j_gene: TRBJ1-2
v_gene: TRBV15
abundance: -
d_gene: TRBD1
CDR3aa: CATSSRTGDSYGYTF
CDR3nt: TGTGCCACCAGCAGCAGGACAGGGGATTCCTATGGCTACACCTTC

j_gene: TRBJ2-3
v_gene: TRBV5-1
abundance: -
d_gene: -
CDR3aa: CASSPGSNMDTQYF
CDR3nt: TGCGCCAGCAGCCCAGGTAGTAACATGGATACGCAGTATTTT

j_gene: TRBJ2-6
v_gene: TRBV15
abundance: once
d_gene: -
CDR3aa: CATSPAAGLRSGANVLTF
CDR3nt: TGTGCCACCAGCCCTGCGGCAGGGCTAAGGTCTGGGGCCAACGTCCTGACTTTC